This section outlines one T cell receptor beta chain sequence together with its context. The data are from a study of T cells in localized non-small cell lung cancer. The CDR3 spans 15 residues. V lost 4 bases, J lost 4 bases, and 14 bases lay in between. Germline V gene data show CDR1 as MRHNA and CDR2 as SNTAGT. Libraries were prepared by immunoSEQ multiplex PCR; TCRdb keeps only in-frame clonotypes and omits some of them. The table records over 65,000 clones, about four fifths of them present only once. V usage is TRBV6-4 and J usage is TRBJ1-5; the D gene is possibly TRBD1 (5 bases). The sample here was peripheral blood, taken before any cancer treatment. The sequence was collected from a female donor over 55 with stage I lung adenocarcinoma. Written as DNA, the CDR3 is TGTGCCAGCAGTGTGCGAGACAGCGTTAATCAGCCCCAGCATTTT. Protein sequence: CASSVRDSVNQPQHF.